This TCR beta chain was sequenced for a study of cytomegalovirus exposure and HLA in healthy donors. Turning to the study itself: Sequencing of roughly 180 million T cells in an earlier analysis found around 120 million unique TCR beta sequences. Early released data had 65 million to 100 million unique TCRs, all coming from HLA-typed donors. Study results and caveats: The study dropped some indistinguishable V segments, TRBV6-2 and TRBV6-3 among them. Researchers counted 164 TCR beta chains as cytomegalovirus-associated.

After removal of 5 bases from V and 6 bases from J, the junction contained 6 bases not matched to a gene. CDR3 size: 15 residues. Looked up from germline, CDR1 is LNHDA and CDR2 is SQIVND (reference sequence). The PCR had 60 Vbeta and 13 Jbeta primers. Sequencing used immunoSEQ multiplex PCR; TCRdb keeps in-frame clones, though not all of them. The data contain roughly 130,000 clones, roughly 85% of them singletons. Details on this clone: Its target is unknown.

The receptor comes from a boy aged 10-17 years in good health and CMV-seronegative. The rearrangement links TRBV19 to TRBJ2-7; TRBD2 matches at 14 bases. Sequenced material: PBMCs. This chain's CDR3 is CASSVTGTSGGEQYF. DNA for the CDR3: TGTGCCAGTAGTGTTACCGGGACTAGCGGGGGCGAGCAGTACTTC.